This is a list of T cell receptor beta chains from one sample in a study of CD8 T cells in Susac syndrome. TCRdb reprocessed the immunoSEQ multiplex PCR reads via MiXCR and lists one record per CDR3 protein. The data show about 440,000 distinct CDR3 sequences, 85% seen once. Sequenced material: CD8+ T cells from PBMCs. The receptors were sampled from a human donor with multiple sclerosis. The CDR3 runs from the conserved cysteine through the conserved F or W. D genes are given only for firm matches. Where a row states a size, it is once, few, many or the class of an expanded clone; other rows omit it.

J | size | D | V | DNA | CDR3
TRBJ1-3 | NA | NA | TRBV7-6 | TGTGCCAGCAGCTTAGAAGGAATTGCTGGAAACACCATATATTTT | CASSLEGIAGNTIYF
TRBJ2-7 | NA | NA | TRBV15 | TGTGCCACCAGCGGGGAAACCTACGAGCAGTACTTC | CATSGETYEQYF
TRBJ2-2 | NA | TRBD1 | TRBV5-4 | TGTGCCAGCAGCTTGGCCCGGGACAGCAACACCGGGGAGCTGTTTTTT | CASSLARDSNTGELFF
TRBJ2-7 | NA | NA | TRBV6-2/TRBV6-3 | TGTGCCAGCAGTACGGTATACGAGCAGTACTTC | CASSTVYEQYF
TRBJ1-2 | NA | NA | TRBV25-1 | TGTGCCAGCAGTCCGGTGGGGGCCAGGCAGGACTATGGCTACACCTTC | CASSPVGARQDYGYTF
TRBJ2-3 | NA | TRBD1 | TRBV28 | TGTGCCAGCGCCTTGGACAGGACGACAGATACGCAGTATTTT | CASALDRTTDTQYF
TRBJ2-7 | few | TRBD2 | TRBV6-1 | TGTGCCAGCAGTGACCCCCTTCTAGCGGGAGCGACAAGTCCCTACGAGCAGTACTTC | CASSDPLLAGATSPYEQYF
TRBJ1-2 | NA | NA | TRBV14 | TGTGCCAGCAGCCAGGTGGGACAAAGTAACGGCTACACCTTC | CASSQVGQSNGYTF
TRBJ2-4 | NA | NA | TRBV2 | TGTGCCAGCAGTGTTTTTCCTCCTCAGTACTTC | CASSVFPPQYF
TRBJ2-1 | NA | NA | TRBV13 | TGTGCCAGCAGCCAGGGACCGACTCTTCTCAATGAGCAGTTCTTC | CASSQGPTLLNEQFF
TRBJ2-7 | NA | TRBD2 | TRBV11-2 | TGTGCCAGCAGCTTAGTACAGCGGGGGGGCCTCTACGAGCAGTACTTC | CASSLVQRGGLYEQYF
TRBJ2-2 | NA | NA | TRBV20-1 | TGCAGTGCTAGAGATGACGACAGGTCGAACACCGGGGAGCTGTTTTTT | CSARDDDRSNTGELFF
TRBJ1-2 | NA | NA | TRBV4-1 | TGCGCCAGCAGCCAACTTCATACGACCGGCCCCGAGGGCTACACCTTC | CASSQLHTTGPEGYTF
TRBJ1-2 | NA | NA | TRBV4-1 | TGCGCCAGCAGCCAAGAATGGACCAGCCCCTTTCAGGCCCCCTATGGCTACACCTTC | CASSQEWTSPFQAPYGYTF
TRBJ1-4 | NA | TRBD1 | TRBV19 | TGTGCCAGCCTGAGACAGGGACGAAATGAAAAACTGTTTTTT | CASLRQGRNEKLFF
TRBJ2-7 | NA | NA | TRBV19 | TGTGCCAGTGCACCAGGATCGGACTACGAGCAGTACTTC | CASAPGSDYEQYF
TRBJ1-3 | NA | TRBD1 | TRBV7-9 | TGTGCCAGCAGCTTAGCGGGACAGGGAGTAAACACCATATATTTT | CASSLAGQGVNTIYF
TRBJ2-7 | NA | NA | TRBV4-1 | TGCGCCAGCAGCCCTCACCCCTCGGCAGGGGCCCCCTACGAGCAGTACTTC | CASSPHPSAGAPYEQYF
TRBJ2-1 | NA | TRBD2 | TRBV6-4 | TGTGCCAGCAGTGTCGGGGGAGGGCAAGGTGGTGAGCAGTTCTTC | CASSVGGGQGGEQFF
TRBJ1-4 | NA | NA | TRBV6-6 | TGTGCCAGCAGTTACTCGCCCCCCGTGGGGGAAAAACTGTTTTTT | CASSYSPPVGEKLFF
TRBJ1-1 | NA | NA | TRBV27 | TGTGCCAGCAGTGTAGGTGGAGCGAACACTGAAGCTTTCTTT | CASSVGGANTEAFF
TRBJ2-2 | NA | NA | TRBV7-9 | TGTGCCAGCAGGCCCCCCTTAAATCGAGGTGGTTGGAACACCGGGGAGCTGTTTTTT | CASRPPLNRGGWNTGELFF
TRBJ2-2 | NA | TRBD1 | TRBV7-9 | TGTGCCAGCAGCTTAAGCCGACAGGGCAGGAACACCGGGGAGCTGTTTTTT | CASSLSRQGRNTGELFF
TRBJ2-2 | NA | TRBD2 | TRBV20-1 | TGCAGTGCTAGAGATCTCGAGCGGGGGAACACCGGGGAGCTGTTTTTT | CSARDLERGNTGELFF
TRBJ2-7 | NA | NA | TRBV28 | TGTGCCAGCAATTCAGGGGCCACGGCCTACGAGCAGTACTTC | CASNSGATAYEQYF
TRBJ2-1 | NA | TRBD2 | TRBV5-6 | TGTGCCAGCAGCCCACGATTTGGTAGCGGGGGCCATACCGAGCAATACAATGAGCAGTTCTTC | CASSPRFGSGGHTEQYNEQFF
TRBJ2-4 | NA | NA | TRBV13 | TGTGCCAGCAGCTTTGCTGGGATAGGAGCAGCCAAAAACATTCAGTACTTC | CASSFAGIGAAKNIQYF
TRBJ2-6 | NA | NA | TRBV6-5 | TGTGCCAGCAGTTCTCTGAGGGGGGCCGGGGCCAACGTCCTGACTTTC | CASSSLRGAGANVLTF
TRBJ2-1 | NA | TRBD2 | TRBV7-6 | TGTGCCAGCAGCCAGATTAGCGGGAGCCATGAGCAGTTCTTC | CASSQISGSHEQFF
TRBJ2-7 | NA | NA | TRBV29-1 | TGCAGCGTTGAAGTGGAGTCGTACGAGCAGTACTTC | CSVEVESYEQYF
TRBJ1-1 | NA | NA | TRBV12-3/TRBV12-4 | TGTGCCAGCAGTCTCAGTAACGCGAACACTGAAGCTTTCTTT | CASSLSNANTEAFF
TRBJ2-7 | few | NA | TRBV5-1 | TGCGCCAGCAGCGAAGGGGGGGTAGGATACGAGCAGTACTTC | CASSEGGVGYEQYF
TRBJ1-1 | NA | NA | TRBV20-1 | TGCAGTGTTAGAGATCCGTCCCAGGCGGGGGACACTGAAGCTTTCTTT | CSVRDPSQAGDTEAFF
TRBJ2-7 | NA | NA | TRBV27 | TGTGCCAGCAGTTCCTATGAACATCTCGGCGAGCAGTACTTC | CASSSYEHLGEQYF
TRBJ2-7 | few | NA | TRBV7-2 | TGTGCCAGCAGCCCAGGGACGGACACGTCCTACGAGCAGTACTTC | CASSPGTDTSYEQYF
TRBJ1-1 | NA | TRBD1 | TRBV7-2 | TGTGCCAGCAGCCTGGGACAGCTCGAAGCTTTCTTT | CASSLGQLEAFF
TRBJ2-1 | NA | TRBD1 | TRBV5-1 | TGCGCCAGCAGCTTGGGCAGGGGGTTGTACAATGAGCAGTTCTTC | CASSLGRGLYNEQFF
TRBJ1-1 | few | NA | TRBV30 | TGTGCCTGGAGATTTGGACGGACGATGAACACTGAAGCTTTCTTT | CAWRFGRTMNTEAFF
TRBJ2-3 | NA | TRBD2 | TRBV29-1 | TGCAGCGTTGACGACGCGGGGGGAAGAGTGTTCACAGATACGCAGTATTTT | CSVDDAGGRVFTDTQYF
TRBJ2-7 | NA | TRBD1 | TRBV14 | TGTGCCAGCAGCCTTCTAGGGCAGGGGGCGGACTACGAGCAGTACTTC | CASSLLGQGADYEQYF
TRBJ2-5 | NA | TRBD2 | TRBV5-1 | TGCGCCAGCAGACAAGCGGGGGTTGAGGAGACCCAGTACTTC | CASRQAGVEETQYF
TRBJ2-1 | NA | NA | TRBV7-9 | TGTGCCAGCAGCTTAGGAGCCTCTGAGCAGTTCTTC | CASSLGASEQFF
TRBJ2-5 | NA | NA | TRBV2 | TGTGCCAGCAGTGAATTCGCCGCAGACATCCAAGAGACCCAGTACTTC | CASSEFAADIQETQYF
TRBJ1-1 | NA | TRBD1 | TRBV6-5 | TGTGCCAGCAGTCACCAAGGGACAGGGTATCTGGGGAACACTGAAGCTTTCTTT | CASSHQGTGYLGNTEAFF
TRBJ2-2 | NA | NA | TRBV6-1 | TGTGCCAGCAATCGGGACAAAGAGAACACCGGGGAGCTGTTTTTT | CASNRDKENTGELFF
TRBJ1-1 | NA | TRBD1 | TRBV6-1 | TGTGCCAGCAGTGTACGGGACAGGGCACCTTGTTGTACTGACACTGAAGCTTTCTTT | CASSVRDRAPCCTDTEAFF
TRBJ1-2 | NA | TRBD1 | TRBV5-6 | TGTGCCAGCAGCAGTACAGGGGAGAACTATGGCTACACCTTC | CASSSTGENYGYTF
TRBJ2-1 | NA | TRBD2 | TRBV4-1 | TGCGCCAGCAGCCAAGACCCGGGACTAGAGGAGTTCTTC | CASSQDPGLEEFF
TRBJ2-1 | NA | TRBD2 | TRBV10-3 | TGTGCCTCCCAAGTCGGACTAGTTGGCAATGAGCAGTTCTTC | CASQVGLVGNEQFF
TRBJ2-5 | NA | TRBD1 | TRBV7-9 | TGTGCCAGCAGTCGGGACAGGGAGCAAGAGACCCAGTACTTC | CASSRDREQETQYF
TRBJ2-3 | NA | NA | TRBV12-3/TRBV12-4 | TGTGCCAGCAGTTCACACACAGATACGCAGTATTTT | CASSSHTDTQYF